These 11 T cell receptor beta chains came from one sample sequenced in a study of blood T cells in healthy people across ages. Alongside a J-beta primer mix, a sample-barcoded 5' primer served in a second PCR lasting roughly 7 to 12 cycles. TCRdb independently ran MiXCR on the 5' RACE reads; one entry per CDR3 protein. The repertoire has about 1,600,000 distinct CDR3 sequences, about 43% of them found once; the top ten carry approximately 7.9%. Material for sequencing was blood. The receptors derive from a woman aged 18 to 35 in good health.

V is TRBV9 and J is TRBJ2-7; 11 bases map to TRBD2. The DNA end is more similar to TRBJ2-5, so the J call may be wrong. Germline V gene data show CDR1 as SGDLS and CDR2 as YYNGEE. The CDR3 has 15 residues. The CDR3 region has the DNA TGTGCCAGCACCGATAGCGGGGGGGCCTTAGAGACCCAGTACTTC. Translating it yields CASTDSGGALETQYF.

The chain couples TRBV6-5 to TRBJ2-3; 9 nucleotides line up with TRBD2. Germline CDR1 is MNHEY and CDR2 is SVGAGI. V shed 4 bases, J shed 4 bases, and the junction held 6 bases outside the gene matches. The CDR3 extends over 15 amino acids. CDR3 in amino acids: CASSSRLAESDTQYF. CDR3 coding DNA: TGTGCCAGCAGTTCTAGACTAGCGGAATCAGATACGCAGTATTTT.

V and J are TRBV5-1 and TRBJ1-5, with no clear D. The V end lost 0 bases, the J end lost 1 base, and 8 bases lay between the germline ends. This CDR3 is 15 amino acids long. The V gene's germline CDR1 is SGHRS and CDR2 YFSETQ. CDR3: CASSLALLSNQPQHF. CDR3 bases: TGCGCCAGCAGCTTGGCCCTCTTAAGCAATCAGCCCCAGCATTTT.

This clonotype was seen a handful of times. The chain employs TRBV3-1 and TRBJ1-2, with D perhaps TRBD1 (5 bases). Germline CDR1 LGHDT, CDR2 YNNKEL (reference sequence). The V end was cut by 2 bases, the J end by 7 bases, with 11 bases between. The CDR3 runs to 13 residues. The CDR3 DNA is TGTGCCAGCAGCCAAAAGGGGAGATCTGGCTACACCTTC. As protein: CASSQKGRSGYTF. The complete variable domain, with remaining parts taken from reference TRBV3-1 and TRBJ1-2, reads DTAVSQTPKYLVTQMGNDKSIKCEQNLGHDTMYWYKQDSKKFLKIMFSYNNKELIINETVPNRFSPKSPDKAHLNLHINSLELGDSAVYFCASSQKGRSGYTFGSGTRLTVV.

The gene calls are TRBV20-1 and TRBJ2-3; no definite D call. CDR3 length: 12 amino acids. Germline V gives CDR1 DFQATT, CDR2 SNEGSKA (reference sequence). DNA for the CDR3: TGCACCATCCGGCGGAACACAGATACGCAGTATTTT. Amino acid sequence: CTIRRNTDTQYF.

The chain carries TRBV3-1 and TRBJ2-5; the D is unclear. This CDR3 is 15 amino acids long. The ends were cut back, 0 bases at V and 1 base at J, with 9 bases in the middle. The V gene's germline CDR1 is LGHDT and CDR2 YNNKEL (reference sequence). The CDR3 is CASSQDLDFQETQYF. The DNA for the CDR3 is TGTGCCAGCAGCCAAGATCTAGACTTCCAAGAGACCCAGTACTTC.

V is TRBV6-4 and J is TRBJ2-7; TRBD1 matches 9 bases. The CDR3 runs to 14 residues. In germline, CDR1 is MRHNA, CDR2 SNTAGT. Trimming took 7 bases from V and 3 from J; bases not matched to a gene: 7. The CDR3 region has the DNA TGTGCCAGCACCTATCCGACAGGGGGCTACGAGCAGTACTTC. Translating it yields CASTYPTGGYEQYF.

V and J are TRBV30 and TRBJ2-3; no clear D gene. The CDR3 is made up of 13 amino acids. V was shortened by 2 bases and J by 3 bases, with 9 bases between the two germline ends. Per germline, CDR1 GTSNPN and CDR2 SVGIG (reference sequence). The CDR3 here is CAWSLHQTDTQYF. In DNA form, the CDR3 reads TGTGCCTGGAGTCTCCATCAAACAGATACGCAGTATTTT. The complete variable domain, with remaining parts taken from reference TRBV30 and TRBJ2-3, reads SQTIHQWPATLVQPVGSPLSLECTVEGTSNPNLYWYRQAAGRGLQLLFYSVGIGQISSEVPQNLSASRPQDRQFILSSKKLLLSDSGFYLCAWSLHQTDTQYFGPGTRLTVL.

For the CDR3, the DNA is TGCGCCAGCAGCTTGCTGACAGGGGAAAATGGCTACACCTTC. Translating it yields CASSLLTGENGYTF. This chain links TRBV5-1 with TRBJ1-2; TRBD1 agrees at 8 bases. This CDR3 contains 14 residues. Germline CDR1 SGHRS, CDR2 YFSETQ. With V trimmed by 1 base and J by 6 bases, 5 bases remained unmatched.

This clonotype has just a few counts. The rearrangement joins TRBV4-1 to TRBJ2-7, with 9 bases matching TRBD2. After removal of 4 bases from V and 4 bases from J, the junction contained 11 bases not matched to a gene. CDR3 length equals 16 residues. Germline V gene lookup returns CDR1 MGHRA and CDR2 YSYEKL. The chain's CDR3 is CASSRVEAGGGYEQYF. The CDR3, as DNA: TGCGCCAGCAGCCGCGTTGAAGCGGGAGGAGGATACGAGCAGTACTTC.

This sequence joins TRBV6-4 and TRBJ2-2, with D perhaps given as TRBD1 or TRBD2 (5 bases each). The CDR3 spans 14 residues. Per germline, CDR1 MRHNA and CDR2 SNTAGT. Deletions cut 6 bases from V and 3 bases from J, with 11 bases between. The CDR3 sequence is CASSAVGDTGELFF. The CDR3, as DNA: TGTGCCAGCAGCGCCGTGGGGGACACCGGGGAGCTGTTTTTT.